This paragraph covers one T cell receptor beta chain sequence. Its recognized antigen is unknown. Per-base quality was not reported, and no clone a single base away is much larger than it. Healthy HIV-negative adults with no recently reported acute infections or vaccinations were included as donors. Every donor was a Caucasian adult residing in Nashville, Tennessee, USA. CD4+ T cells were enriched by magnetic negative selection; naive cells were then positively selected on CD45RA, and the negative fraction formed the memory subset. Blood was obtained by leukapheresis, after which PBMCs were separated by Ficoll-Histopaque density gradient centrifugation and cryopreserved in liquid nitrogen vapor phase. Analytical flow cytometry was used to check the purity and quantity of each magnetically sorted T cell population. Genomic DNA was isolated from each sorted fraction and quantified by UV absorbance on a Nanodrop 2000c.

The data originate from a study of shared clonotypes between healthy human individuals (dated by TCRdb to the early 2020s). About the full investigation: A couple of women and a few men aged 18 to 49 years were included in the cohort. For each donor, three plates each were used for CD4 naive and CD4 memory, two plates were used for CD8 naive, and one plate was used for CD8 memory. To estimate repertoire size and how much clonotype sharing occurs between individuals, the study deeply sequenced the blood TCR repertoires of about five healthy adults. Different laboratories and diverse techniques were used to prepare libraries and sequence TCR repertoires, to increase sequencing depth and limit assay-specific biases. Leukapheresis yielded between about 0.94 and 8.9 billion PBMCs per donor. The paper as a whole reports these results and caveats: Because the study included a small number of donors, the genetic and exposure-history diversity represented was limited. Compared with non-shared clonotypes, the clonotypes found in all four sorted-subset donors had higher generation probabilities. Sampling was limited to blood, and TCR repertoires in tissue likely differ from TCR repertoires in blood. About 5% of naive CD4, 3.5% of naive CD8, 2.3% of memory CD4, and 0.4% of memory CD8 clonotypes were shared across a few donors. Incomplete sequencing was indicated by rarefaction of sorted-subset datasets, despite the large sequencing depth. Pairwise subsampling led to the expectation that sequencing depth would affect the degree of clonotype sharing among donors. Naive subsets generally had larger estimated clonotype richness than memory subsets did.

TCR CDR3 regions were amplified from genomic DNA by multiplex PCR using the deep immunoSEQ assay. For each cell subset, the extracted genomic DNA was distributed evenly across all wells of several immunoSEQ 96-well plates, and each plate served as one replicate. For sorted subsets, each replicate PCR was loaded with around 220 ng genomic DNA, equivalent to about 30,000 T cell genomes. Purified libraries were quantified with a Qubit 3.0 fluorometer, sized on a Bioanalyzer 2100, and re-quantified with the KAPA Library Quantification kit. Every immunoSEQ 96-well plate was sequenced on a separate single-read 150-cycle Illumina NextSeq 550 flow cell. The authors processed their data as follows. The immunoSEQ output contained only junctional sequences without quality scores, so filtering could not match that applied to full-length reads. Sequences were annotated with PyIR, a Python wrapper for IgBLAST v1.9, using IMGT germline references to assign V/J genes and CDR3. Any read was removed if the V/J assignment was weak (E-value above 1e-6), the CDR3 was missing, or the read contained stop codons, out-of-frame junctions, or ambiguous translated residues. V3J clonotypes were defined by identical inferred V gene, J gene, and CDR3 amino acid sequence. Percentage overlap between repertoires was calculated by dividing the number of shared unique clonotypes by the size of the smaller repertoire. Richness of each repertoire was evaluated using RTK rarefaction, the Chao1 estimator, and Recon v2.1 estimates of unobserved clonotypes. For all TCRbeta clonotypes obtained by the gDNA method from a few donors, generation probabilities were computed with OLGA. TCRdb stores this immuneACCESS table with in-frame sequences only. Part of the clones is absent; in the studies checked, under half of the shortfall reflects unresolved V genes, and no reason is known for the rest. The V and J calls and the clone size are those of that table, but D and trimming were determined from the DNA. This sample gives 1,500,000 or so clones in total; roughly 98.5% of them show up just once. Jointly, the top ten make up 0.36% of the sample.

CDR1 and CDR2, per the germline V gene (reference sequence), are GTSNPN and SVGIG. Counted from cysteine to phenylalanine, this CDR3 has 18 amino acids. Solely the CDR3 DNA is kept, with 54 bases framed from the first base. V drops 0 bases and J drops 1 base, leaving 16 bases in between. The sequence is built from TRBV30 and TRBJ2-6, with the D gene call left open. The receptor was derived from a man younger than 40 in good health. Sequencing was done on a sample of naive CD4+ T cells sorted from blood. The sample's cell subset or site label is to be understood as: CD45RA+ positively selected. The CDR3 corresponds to CAWSVYVGVASGANVLTF. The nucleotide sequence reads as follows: TGTGCCTGGAGTGTATATGTTGGAGTGGCGTCTGGGGCCAACGTCCTGACTTTC.